This TCR beta chain was obtained from a study of blood T cell repertoires in COVID-19. About the study: Donors in the United States, Italy and Spain gave samples during acute or convalescent COVID-19.

In the authors' workflow: The authors estimated nucleated cell counts from reference gene primer amplification. Here immunoSEQ multiplex PCR was the method, and the copy in TCRdb shows in-frame clones only, minus some. The DNA gave D and trimming, while V, J and clone size come from that table. Of about 310,000 clones listed, 75% to 90% were seen once; the top ten hold approximately 2.4%. The TCR was taken from a man between 18 and 29 years old with active or convalescent COVID-19. The sequenced material came from peripheral blood.

The CDR3 reads CASSPRTSGTYEQYF. The CDR3 region has the DNA TGTGCCAGCAGCCCAAGGACTAGCGGGACCTACGAGCAGTACTTC. V is TRBV28 and J is TRBJ2-7, with TRBD2 matching 12 bases. Trimming removed 6 bases from V and 2 bases from J; junction bases left unmatched: 5. CDR3 length: 15 amino acids. Per the germline V gene, CDR1 is MDHEN and CDR2 is SYDVKM.